This TCR beta chain was identified in a study of Ad26.COV2.S vaccination and SARS-CoV-2 variants. Study context: Within the COV1001 Ad26.COV2.S trial arm, the donor was enrolled. Administration of Ad26.COV2.S was intramuscular, either once or twice 56 days apart. Regarding the study as a whole: It is possible that the TCR breadth and depth analyses underestimated the total T cell responses.

This CDR3 contains 14 residues. CDR1 is ENHRY, CDR2 SYGVKD, per germline. V was pared by 8 bases and J by 3 bases, with 7 bases of the junction left unmatched. This clone was counted a single time. Its target is not known. The protocol was immunoSEQ multiplex PCR, while the TCRdb copy is restricted to in-frame clones and leaves out a portion. The sample carries about 420,000 clones, approximately 88% recorded once. This sample's treatment: 19 received Ad26.COV2.S at low or high dose, single or two shots; about 5 received placebo; per-sample allocation not given. Repertoires come from day 63 after the first vaccine or placebo injection. An adult aged 18-55 years in Boston served as the donor.

This sequence was found in a person aged 18-60 years who received the Ad26.COV2.S COVID-19 vaccine or a placebo. Sample: peripheral blood, taken in a trial of Ad26.COV2.S vaccine versus placebo. V gene TRBV10-3 combines with J gene TRBJ2-1, with 7 bases that match TRBD1. The CDR3 spells CAIATGTDYNEQFF. CDR3 sequence (DNA): TGTGCCATCGCGACCGGGACAGACTACAATGAGCAGTTCTTC.